The next 10 T cell receptor beta chains were all read from a single sample in a study of T-cell reconstitution after alpha-beta-depleted transplantation in children. Preparation of the TCRbeta library involved a method that used unique molecular identifiers. TCRdb re-called the PCR reads with MiXCR, one entry per CDR3 protein. The sample consists of 450,000 to 600,000 distinct CDR3 sequences, roughly 18% of them appearing once. The sample here was PBMCs from the stem cell graft donor, taken from the stem cell graft. Every receptor here comes from a human donor who donated a stem cell graft to a child with acute lymphoblastic leukemia.

This clonotype has just a few counts. This chain uses TRBV20-1 with TRBJ2-7; 11 nucleotides match TRBD1. Germline lookup yields CDR1 DFQATT and CDR2 SNEGSKA (reference sequence). There are 14 residues in the CDR3. J lost 7 bases, V lost 4 bases, and 9 bases had no gene match. The CDR3 protein is CSATYGQGAREQYF. The CDR3, as DNA: TGCAGTGCTACCTACGGACAGGGGGCGAGGGAGCAGTACTTC.

This clonotype has more than one count but fewer than ten. J is TRBJ1-4 and V is TRBV20-1, with D uncertain. The CDR3 extends over 12 amino acids. From germline, CDR1 is DFQATT and CDR2 SNEGSKA (reference sequence). V lost 4 bases to trimming and J lost 8 bases, with 11 bases between them. CDR3 DNA: TGCAGTGCTATCATAGGGCGGGAAAAACTGTTTTTT. Translation: CSAIIGREKLFF.

This clonotype was counted a few times. This chain's CDR3 is CASSPNVLADNEQFF. DNA for the CDR3: TGTGCCAGCAGCCCTAACGTACTAGCGGACAATGAGCAGTTCTTC. The V gene is TRBV11-2, the J gene TRBJ2-1; TRBD2 agrees at 8 bases. Germline V gives CDR1 SGHAT, CDR2 FQNNGV. Unmatched junction bases numbered 8, after V lost 5 bases and J lost 5 bases. The CDR3 totals 15 residues.

This clonotype was detected many times. The J gene is TRBJ1-1, the V gene TRBV5-1; maybe TRBD1 (5 bases). Germline V CDR1 and CDR2: SGHRS, YFSETQ. Between the trimmed V and J ends, which lost 0 bases and 4 bases, there was a span of 10 bases. CDR3 length equals 14 residues. The chain's CDR3 is CASSLAVGGTEAFF. Here the CDR3 DNA reads TGCGCCAGCAGCTTGGCCGTTGGGGGCACTGAAGCTTTCTTT.

This clonotype was recorded a few times. In DNA form, the CDR3 reads TGCGCCAGCAGCCAAGGGGAGGGACAGGGCAAAACCGGGGAGCTGTTTTTT. It translates to CASSQGEGQGKTGELFF. This chain uses TRBV4-1 with TRBJ2-2; 9 nucleotides align to TRBD1. CDR1 and CDR2 (germline): MGHRA, YSYEKL. This CDR3 region has 17 residues. The J segment lost 5 bases and the V segment lost 1 base, leaving 8 bases of the junction unmatched.

The table lists this clonotype with a few counts. DNA for the CDR3: TGTGCCAGCTCATCTGGGGAAGTTGCTGAAGCTTTCTTT. Protein sequence: CASSSGEVAEAFF. V is TRBV18 and J is TRBJ1-1; D unclear. CDR3 length equals 13 residues. Between the trimmed V and J ends, which lost 5 bases and 6 bases, there was a span of 13 bases. Germline assignment: CDR1 KGHSH and CDR2 LQKENI.

This clonotype was observed a few times. This chain links TRBV20-1 with TRBJ2-1; 9 bases line up with TRBD2. This CDR3 has 13 amino acids. V lost 5 bases to trimming and J lost 9 bases; unmatched junction nucleotides: 8. CDR1 DFQATT and CDR2 SNEGSKA come from the germline V gene (reference sequence). The CDR3 nucleotides are TGCAGTGCTGTTAGCGGGAGATGGGGTGAGCAGTTCTTC. It is translated as CSAVSGRWGEQFF.

A few counts support this clonotype. J is TRBJ2-7 and V is TRBV9; 12 positions agree with TRBD1. Germline V gene data show CDR1 as SGDLS and CDR2 as YYNGEE. There are 15 residues in the CDR3. The junction had 8 bases not matched to a gene; V was cut back by 5 bases and J by 5 bases. The CDR3 loop is CASSVGDRGLDEQYF. CDR3 nucleotides: TGTGCCAGCAGTGTTGGGGACAGGGGGCTCGACGAGCAGTACTTC.

The chain carries TRBV4-1 and TRBJ2-7; the D gene is possibly TRBD2 (5 bases). Trimming shortened V by 0 bases and J by 1 base, and 13 bases separated the two germline ends. CDR1 is MGHRA, CDR2 YSYEKL, per germline. The CDR3 runs to 16 residues. CDR3 sequence: CASSQDHNGLSYEQYF. For the CDR3, the DNA is TGCGCCAGCAGCCAAGATCACAACGGACTGTCCTACGAGCAGTACTTC.

This clonotype was found a few times. CDR3 region: CASSYSSTVSGNTIYF. In nucleotides, the CDR3 is TGTGCCAGCAGTTACTCGTCGACAGTCTCTGGAAACACCATATATTTT. J is TRBJ1-3 and V is TRBV6-5, with D perhaps TRBD1 (5 bases). Trimming left V 0 bases short and J 0 bases short, with 9 bases between. Looked up from germline, CDR1 is MNHEY and CDR2 is SVGAGI. This CDR3 is 16 amino acids long.